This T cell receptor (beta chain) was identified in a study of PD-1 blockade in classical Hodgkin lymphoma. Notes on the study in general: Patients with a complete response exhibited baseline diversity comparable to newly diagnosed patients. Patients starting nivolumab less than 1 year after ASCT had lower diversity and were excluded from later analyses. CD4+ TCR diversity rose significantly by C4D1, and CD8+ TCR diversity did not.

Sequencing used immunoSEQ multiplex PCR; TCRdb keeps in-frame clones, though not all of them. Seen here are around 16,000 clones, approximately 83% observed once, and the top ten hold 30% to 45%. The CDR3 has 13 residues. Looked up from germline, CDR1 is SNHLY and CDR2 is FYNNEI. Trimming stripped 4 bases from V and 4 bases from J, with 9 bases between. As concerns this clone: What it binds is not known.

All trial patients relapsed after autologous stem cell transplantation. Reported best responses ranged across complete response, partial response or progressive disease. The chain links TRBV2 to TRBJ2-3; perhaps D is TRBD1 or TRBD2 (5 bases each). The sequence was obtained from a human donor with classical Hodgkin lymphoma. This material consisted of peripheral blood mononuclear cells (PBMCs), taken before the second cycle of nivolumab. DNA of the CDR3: TGTGCCAGCAGTGTTGTGGGGGCAGATACGCAGTATTTT. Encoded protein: CASSVVGADTQYF.